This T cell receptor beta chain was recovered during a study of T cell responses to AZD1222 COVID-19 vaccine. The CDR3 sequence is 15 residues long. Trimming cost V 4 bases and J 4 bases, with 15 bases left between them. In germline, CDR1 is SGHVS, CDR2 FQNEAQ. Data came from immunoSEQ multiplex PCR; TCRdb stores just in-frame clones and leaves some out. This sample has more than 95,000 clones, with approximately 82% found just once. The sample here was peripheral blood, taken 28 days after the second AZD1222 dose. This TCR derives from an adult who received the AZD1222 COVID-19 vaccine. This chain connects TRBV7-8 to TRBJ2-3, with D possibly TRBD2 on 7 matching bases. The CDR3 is CASSWLGGAADTQYF. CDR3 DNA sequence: TGTGCCAGCAGCTGGTTAGGGGGGGCTGCAGATACGCAGTATTTT.